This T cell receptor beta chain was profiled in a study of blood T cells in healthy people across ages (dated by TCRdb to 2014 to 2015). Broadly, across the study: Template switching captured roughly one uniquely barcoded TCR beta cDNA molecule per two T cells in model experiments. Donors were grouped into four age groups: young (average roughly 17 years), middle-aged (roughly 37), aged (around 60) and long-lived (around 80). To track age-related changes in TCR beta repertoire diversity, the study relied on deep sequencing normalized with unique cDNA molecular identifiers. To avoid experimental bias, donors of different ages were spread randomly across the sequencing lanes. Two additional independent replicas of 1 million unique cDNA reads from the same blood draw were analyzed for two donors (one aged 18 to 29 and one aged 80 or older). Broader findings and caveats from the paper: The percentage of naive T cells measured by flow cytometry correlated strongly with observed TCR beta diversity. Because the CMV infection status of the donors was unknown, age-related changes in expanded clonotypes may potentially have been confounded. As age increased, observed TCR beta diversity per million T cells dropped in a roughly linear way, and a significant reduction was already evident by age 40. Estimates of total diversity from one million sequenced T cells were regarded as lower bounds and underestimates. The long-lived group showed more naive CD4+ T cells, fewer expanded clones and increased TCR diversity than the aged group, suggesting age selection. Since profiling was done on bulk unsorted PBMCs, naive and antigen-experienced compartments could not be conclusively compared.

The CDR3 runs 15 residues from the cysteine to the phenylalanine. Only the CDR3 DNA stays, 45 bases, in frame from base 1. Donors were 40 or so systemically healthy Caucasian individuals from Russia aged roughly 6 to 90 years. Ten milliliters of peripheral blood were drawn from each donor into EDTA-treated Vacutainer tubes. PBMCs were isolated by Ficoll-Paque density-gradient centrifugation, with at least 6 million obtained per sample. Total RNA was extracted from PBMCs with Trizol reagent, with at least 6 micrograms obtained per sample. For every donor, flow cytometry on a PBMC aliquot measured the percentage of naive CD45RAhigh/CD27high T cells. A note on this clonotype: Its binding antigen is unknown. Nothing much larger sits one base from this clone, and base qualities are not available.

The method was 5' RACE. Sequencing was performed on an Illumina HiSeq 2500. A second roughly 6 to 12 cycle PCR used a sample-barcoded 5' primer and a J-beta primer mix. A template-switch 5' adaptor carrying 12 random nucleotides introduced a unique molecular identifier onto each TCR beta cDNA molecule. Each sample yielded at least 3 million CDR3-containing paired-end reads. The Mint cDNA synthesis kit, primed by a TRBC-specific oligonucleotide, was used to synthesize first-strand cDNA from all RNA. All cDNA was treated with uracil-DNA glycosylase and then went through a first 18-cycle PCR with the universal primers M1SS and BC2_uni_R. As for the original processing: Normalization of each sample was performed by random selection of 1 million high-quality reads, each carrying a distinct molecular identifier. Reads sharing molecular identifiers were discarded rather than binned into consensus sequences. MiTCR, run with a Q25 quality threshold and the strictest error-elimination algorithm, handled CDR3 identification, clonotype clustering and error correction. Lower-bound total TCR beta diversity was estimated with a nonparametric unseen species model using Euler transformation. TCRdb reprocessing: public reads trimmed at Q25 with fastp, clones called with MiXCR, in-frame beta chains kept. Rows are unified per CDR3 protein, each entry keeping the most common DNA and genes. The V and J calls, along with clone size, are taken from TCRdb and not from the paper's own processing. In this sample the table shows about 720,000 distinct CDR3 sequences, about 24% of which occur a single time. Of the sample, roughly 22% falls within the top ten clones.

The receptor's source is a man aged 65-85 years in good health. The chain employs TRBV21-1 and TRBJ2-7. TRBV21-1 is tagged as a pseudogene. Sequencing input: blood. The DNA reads TGTGCCAGCAGCAATGGTAAACGTGGTTCCTACGAGCAGTACTTC. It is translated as CASSNGKRGSYEQYF.